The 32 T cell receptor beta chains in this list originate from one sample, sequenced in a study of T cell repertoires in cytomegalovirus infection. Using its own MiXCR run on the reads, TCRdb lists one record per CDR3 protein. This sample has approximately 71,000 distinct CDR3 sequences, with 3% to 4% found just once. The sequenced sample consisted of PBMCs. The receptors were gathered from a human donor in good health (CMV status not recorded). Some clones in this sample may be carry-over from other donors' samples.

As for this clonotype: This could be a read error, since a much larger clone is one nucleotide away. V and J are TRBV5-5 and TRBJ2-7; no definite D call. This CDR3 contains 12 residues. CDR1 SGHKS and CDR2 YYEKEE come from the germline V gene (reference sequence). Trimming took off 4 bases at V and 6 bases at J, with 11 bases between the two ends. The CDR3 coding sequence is TGTGCCAGCAGCACCAGGCCGGGCGAGCAGTACTTC. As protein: CASSTRPGEQYF.

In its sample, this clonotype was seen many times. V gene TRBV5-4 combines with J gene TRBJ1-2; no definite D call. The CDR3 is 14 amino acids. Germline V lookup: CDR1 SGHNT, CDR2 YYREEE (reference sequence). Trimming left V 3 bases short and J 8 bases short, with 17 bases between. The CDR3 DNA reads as TGTGCCAGCAGCTCCGCTGGGTTCAGCGGAGGCTACACCTTC. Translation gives CASSSAGFSGGYTF.

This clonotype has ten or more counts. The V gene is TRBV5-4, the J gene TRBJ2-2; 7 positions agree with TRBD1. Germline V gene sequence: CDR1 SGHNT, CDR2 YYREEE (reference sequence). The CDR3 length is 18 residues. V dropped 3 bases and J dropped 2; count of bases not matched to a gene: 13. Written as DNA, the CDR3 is TGTGCCAGCAGCTCAAGGGGGCCGGGACAGTTCAACACCGGGGAGCTGTTTTTT. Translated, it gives CASSSRGPGQFNTGELFF.

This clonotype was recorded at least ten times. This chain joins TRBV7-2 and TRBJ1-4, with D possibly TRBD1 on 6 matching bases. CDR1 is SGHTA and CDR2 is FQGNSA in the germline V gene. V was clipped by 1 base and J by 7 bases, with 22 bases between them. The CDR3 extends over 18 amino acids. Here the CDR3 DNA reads TGTGCCAGCAGCTTAGGACTTTCAGGGACACCGAATGGTGAAAAACTGTTTTTT. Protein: CASSLGLSGTPNGEKLFF.

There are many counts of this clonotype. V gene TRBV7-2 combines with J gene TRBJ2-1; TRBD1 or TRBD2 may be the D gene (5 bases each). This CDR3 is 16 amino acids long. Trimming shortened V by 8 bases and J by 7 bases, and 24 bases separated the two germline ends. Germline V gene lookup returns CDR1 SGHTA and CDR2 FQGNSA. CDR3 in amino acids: CASRDLLGPSWNEQFF. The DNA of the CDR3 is TGTGCCAGCCGGGACCTCCTAGGCCCAAGCTGGAATGAGCAGTTCTTC.

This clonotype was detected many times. The CDR3 bases are TGTGCCAGCAGCTTCTCCACGGGGGTCGGAGAGACCCAGTACTTC. This encodes CASSFSTGVGETQYF. The chain has TRBV7-9 and TRBJ2-5; the D gene is possibly TRBD2 (6 bases). Trimming shortened V by 3 bases and J by 4 bases, and 15 bases separated the two germline ends. CDR3 length equals 15 residues. The germline V gene encodes CDR1 SEHNR and CDR2 FQNEAQ (reference sequence).

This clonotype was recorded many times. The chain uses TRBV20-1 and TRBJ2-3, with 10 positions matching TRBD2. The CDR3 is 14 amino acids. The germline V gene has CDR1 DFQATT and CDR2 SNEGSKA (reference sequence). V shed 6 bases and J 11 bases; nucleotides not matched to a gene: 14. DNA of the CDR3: TGCAGTGCGCCCAGCGGGGGGGGGCCGGGTGGGCAGTATTTT. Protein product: CSAPSGGGPGGQYF.

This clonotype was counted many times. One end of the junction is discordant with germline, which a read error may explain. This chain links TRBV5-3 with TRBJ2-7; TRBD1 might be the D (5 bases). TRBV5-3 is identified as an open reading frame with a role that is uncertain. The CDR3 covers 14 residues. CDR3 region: CASSSTQGMYEQYF. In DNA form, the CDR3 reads TGTGCCAGCAGCTCGACCCAGGGCATGTACGAGCAGTACTTC.

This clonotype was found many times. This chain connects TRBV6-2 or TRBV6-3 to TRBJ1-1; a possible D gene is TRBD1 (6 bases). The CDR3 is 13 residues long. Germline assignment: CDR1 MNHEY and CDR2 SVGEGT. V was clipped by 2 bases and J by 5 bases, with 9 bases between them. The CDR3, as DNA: TGTGCCAGCAGTTACGACAGGCGAACTGAAGCTTTCTTT. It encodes CASSYDRRTEAFF.

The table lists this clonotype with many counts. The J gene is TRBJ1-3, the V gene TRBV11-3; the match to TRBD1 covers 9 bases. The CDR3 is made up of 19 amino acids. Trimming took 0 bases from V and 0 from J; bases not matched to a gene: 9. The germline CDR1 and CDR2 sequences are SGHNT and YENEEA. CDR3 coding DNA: TGTGCCAGCAGCTTAGATCCGGGACAGGGCACGCTCTCTGGAAACACCATATATTTT. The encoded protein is CASSLDPGQGTLSGNTIYF.

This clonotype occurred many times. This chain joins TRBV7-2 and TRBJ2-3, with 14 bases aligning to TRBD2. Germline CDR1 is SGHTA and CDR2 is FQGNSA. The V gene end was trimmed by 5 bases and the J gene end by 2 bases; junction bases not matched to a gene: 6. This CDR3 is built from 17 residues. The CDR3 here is CASSPGLAGGYTDTQYF. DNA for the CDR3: TGTGCCAGCAGCCCAGGACTAGCGGGGGGATACACAGATACGCAGTATTTT.

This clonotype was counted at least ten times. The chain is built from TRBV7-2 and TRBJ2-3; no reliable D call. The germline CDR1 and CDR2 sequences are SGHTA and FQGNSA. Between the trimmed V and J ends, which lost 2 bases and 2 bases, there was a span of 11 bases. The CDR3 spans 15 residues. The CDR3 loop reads CASSLRSAYTDTQYF. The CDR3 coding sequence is TGTGCCAGCAGCTTACGGAGCGCCTACACAGATACGCAGTATTTT.

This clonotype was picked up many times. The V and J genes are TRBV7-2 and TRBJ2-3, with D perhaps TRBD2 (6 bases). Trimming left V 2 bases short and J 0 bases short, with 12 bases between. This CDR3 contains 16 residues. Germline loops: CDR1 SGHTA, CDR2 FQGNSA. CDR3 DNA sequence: TGTGCCAGCAGCTTACAAGCGGGCACTAGCACAGATACGCAGTATTTT. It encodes CASSLQAGTSTDTQYF.

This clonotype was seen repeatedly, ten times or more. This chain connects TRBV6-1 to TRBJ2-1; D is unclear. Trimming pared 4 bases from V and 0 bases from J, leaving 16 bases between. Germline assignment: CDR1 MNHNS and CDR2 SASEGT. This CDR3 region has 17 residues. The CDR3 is CASSGALFLSSYNEQFF. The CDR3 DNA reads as TGTGCCAGCAGTGGCGCACTTTTCCTTAGCTCCTACAATGAGCAGTTCTTC.

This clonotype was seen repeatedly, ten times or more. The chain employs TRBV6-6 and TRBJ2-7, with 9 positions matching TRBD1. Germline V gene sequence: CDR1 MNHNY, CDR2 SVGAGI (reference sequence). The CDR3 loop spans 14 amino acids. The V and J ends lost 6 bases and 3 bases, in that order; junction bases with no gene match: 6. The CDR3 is CASRDGTGLYEQYF. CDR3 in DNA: TGTGCCAGCAGGGACGGGACAGGGCTCTACGAGCAGTACTTC.

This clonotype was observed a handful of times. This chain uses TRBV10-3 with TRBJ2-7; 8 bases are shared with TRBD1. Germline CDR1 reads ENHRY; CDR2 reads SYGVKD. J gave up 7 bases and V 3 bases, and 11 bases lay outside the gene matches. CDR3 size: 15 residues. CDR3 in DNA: TGTGCCATCAGTGATCCTCCCCAGGGGGCGAATGAGCAGTACTTC. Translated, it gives CAISDPPQGANEQYF.

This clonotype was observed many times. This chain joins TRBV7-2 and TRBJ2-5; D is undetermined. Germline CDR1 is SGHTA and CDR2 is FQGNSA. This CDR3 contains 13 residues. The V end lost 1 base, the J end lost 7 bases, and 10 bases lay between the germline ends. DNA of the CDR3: TGTGCCAGCAGCTTAGACCGGTGGGGGACCCAGTACTTC. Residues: CASSLDRWGTQYF.

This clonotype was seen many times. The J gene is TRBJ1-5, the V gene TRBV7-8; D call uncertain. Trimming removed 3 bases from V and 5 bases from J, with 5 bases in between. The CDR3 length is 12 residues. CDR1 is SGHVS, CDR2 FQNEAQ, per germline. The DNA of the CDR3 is TGTGCCAGCAGCTTGATGGATCAGCCCCAGCATTTT. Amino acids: CASSLMDQPQHF.

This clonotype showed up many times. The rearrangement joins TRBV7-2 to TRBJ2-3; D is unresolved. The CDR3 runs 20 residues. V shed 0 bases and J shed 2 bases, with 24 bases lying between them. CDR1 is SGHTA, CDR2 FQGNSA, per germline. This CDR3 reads CASSLASLYRTVQDTDTQYF. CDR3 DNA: TGTGCCAGCAGCTTAGCATCCCTCTACAGAACAGTCCAAGACACAGATACGCAGTATTTT.

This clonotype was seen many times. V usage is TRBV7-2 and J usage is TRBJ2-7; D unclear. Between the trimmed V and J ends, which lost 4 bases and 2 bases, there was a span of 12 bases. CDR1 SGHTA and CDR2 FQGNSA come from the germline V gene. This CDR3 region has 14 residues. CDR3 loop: CASSSGPKTYEQYF. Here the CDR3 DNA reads TGTGCCAGCAGCTCAGGACCGAAAACCTACGAGCAGTACTTC.

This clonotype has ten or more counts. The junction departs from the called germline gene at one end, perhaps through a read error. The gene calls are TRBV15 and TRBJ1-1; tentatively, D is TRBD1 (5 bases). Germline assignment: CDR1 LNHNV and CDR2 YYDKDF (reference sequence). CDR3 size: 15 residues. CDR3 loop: CATSRDPGANPEAFF. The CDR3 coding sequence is TGTGCCACCAGCAGAGATCCCGGGGCGAACCCTGAAGCTTTCTTT.

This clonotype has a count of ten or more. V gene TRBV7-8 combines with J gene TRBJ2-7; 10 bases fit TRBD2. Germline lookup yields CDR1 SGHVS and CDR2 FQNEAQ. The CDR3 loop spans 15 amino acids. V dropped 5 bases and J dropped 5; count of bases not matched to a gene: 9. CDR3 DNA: TGTGCCAGCAGCCTAAGGACTAGCGGAACGAACGAGCAGTACTTC. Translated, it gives CASSLRTSGTNEQYF.

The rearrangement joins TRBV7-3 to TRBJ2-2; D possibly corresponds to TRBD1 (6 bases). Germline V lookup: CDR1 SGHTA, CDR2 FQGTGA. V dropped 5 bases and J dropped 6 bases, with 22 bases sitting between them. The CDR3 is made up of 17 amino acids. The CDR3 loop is CASSHLGGTPPPGELFF. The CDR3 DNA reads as TGTGCCAGCAGCCACCTGGGTGGGACACCCCCACCCGGGGAGCTGTTTTTT. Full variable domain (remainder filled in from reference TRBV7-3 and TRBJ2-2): GAGVSQTPSNKVTEKGKYVELRCDPISGHTALYWYRQSLGQGPEFLIYFQGTGAADDSGLPNDRFFAVRPEGSVSTLKIQRTERGDSAVYLCASSHLGGTPPPGELFFGEGSRLTVL.

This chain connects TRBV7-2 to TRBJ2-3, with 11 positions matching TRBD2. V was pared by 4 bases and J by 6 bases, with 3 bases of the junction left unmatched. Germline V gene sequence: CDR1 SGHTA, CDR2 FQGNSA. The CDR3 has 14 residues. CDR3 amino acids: CASSWASGGDTQYF. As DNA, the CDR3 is TGTGCCAGCAGCTGGGCTAGCGGGGGGGATACGCAGTATTTT.

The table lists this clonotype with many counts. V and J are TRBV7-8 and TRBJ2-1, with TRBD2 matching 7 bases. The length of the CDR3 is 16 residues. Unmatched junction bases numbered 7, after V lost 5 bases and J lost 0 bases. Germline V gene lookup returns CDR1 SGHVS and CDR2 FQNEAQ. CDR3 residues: CASSPWTRSSYNEQFF. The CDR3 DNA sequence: TGTGCCAGCAGCCCGTGGACTAGAAGCTCCTACAATGAGCAGTTCTTC.

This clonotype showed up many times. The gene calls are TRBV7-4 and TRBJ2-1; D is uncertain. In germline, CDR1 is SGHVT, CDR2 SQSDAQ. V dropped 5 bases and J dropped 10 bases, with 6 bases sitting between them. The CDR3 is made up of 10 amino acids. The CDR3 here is CASSRTEQFF. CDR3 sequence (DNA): TGTGCCAGCAGCCGGACGGAGCAGTTCTTC.

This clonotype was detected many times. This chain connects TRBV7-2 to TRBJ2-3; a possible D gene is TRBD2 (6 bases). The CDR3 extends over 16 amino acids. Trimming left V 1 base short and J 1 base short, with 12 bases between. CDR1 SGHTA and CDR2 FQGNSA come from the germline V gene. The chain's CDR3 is CASSLVAGMGTDTQYF. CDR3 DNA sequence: TGTGCCAGCAGCTTAGTGGCGGGAATGGGCACAGATACGCAGTATTTT.

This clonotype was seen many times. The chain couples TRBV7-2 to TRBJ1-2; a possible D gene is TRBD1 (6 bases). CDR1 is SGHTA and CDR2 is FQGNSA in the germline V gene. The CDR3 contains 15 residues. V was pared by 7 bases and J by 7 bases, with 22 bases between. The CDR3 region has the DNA TGTGCCAGCACCCCGCGGGGGCGGTATAAGGGTGGCTACACCTTC. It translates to CASTPRGRYKGGYTF.

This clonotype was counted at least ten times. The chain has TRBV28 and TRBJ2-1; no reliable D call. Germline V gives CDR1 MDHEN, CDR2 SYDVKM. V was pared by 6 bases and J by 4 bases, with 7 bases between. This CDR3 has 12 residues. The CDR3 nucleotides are TGTGCCAGCAGGGGCAGATACAATGAGCAGTTCTTC. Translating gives CASRGRYNEQFF.

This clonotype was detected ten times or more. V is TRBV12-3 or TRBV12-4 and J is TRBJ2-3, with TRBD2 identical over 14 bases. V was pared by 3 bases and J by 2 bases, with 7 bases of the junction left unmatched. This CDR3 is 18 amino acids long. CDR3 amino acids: CASSFPGLAGVDTDTQYF. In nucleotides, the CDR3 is TGTGCCAGCAGTTTTCCGGGACTAGCGGGAGTTGACACAGATACGCAGTATTTT.

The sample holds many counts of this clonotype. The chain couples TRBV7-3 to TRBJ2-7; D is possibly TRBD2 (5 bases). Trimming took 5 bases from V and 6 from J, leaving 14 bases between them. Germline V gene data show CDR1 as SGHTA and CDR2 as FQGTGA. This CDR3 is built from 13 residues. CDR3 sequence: CASSTSGVGEQYF. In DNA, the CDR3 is TGTGCCAGCAGCACTAGTGGTGTTGGCGAGCAGTACTTC.

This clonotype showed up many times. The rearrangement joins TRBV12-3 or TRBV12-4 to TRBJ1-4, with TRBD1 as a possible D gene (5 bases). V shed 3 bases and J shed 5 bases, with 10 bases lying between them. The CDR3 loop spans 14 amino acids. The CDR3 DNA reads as TGTGCCAGCAGTTTGGGGACCGTGAATGAAAAACTGTTTTTT. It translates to CASSLGTVNEKLFF.